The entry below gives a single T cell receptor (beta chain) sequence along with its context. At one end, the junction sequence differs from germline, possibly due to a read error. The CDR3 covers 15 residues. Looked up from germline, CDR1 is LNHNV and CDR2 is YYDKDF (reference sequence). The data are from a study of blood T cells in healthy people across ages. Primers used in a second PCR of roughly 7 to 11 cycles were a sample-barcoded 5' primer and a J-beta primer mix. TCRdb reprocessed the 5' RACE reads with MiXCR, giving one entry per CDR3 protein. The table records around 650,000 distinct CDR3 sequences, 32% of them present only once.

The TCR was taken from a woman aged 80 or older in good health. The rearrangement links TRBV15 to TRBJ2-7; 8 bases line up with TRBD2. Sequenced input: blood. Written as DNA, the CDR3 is TGTGCCACCGGCAGTTTGGGCGGGGGGCTAGACGAGCAGTACTTC. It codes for CATGSLGGGLDEQYF.